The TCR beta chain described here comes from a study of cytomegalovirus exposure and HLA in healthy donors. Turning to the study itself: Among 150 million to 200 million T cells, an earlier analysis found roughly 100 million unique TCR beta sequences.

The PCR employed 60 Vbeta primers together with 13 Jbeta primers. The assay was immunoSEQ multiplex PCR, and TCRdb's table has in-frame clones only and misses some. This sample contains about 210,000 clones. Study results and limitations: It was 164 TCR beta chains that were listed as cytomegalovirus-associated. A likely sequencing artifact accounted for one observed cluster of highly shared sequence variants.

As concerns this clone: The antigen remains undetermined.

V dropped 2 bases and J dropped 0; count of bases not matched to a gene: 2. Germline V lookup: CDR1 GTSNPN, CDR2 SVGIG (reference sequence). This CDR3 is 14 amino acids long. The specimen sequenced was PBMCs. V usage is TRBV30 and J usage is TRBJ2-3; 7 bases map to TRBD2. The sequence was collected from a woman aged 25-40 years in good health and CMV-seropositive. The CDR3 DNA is TGTGCCTGGAGTCCGGGACTAAGCACAGATACGCAGTATTTT. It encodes CAWSPGLSTDTQYF. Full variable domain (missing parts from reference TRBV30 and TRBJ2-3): SQTIHQWPATLVQPVGSPLSLECTVEGTSNPNLYWYRQAAGRGLQLLFYSVGIGQISSEVPQNLSASRPQDRQFILSSKKLLLSDSGFYLCAWSPGLSTDTQYFGPGTRLTVL.